Listed below are T cell receptor beta chains from one sample, sequenced in a study of blood T cell repertoires in COVID-19. Here immunoSEQ multiplex PCR was the method, and the copy in TCRdb shows in-frame clones only, minus some. Altogether more than 250,000 clones are present, 70% to 90% being singletons, with the ten largest covering about 0.7%. Sequencing was done on a sample of peripheral blood. Every receptor here comes from a human donor in a cohort sampled during active COVID-19. CDR3s include the opening cysteine and the closing phenylalanine or tryptophan. Each record gives: J gene, V gene, clone size, D gene, CDR3 protein, CDR3 DNA. D genes are given only for firm matches. Size is omitted from some rows. Given values are once, few, many or a class for expanded clones.

TRBJ1-3 TRBV5-1 . . CASSLGQGSTIYF TGCGCCAGCAGCTTGGGTCAGGGGAGCACCATATATTTT
TRBJ1-2 TRBV27 . . CASSLSPAGANYGYTF TGTGCCAGCAGTTTATCCCCTGCAGGGGCCAACTATGGCTACACCTTC
TRBJ2-7 TRBV7-8 . TRBD1 CASSEDRATYEQYF TGTGCCAGCAGCGAGGACAGGGCAACCTACGAGCAGTACTTC
TRBJ2-7 TRBV2 . . CASSEASAYEQYF TGTGCCAGCAGTGAAGCGAGCGCTTACGAGCAGTACTTC
TRBJ2-1 TRBV11-2 once . CASSLIYSGTNEQFF TGTGCCAGCAGCTTAATTTACAGCGGAACTAATGAGCAGTTCTTC
TRBJ1-6 TRBV9 . . CASSLYQGEPLHF TGTGCCAGCAGCCTATACCAAGGGGAACCCCTCCACTTT
TRBJ2-1 TRBV27 . TRBD1 CASSLSGTDRYNEQFF TGTGCCAGCAGTCTATCCGGGACAGACAGATACAATGAGCAGTTCTTC
TRBJ2-7 TRBV7-9 . . CASSLARGTGEQYF TGTGCCAGCAGCTTAGCGCGCGGGACGGGGGAGCAGTACTTC
TRBJ2-1 TRBV14 . . CASSQDWGLTVDNEQFF TGTGCCAGCAGCCAAGATTGGGGACTGACAGTTGACAATGAGCAGTTCTTC
TRBJ1-1 TRBV24-1 . . CATSDWRESREVAFF TGTGCCACCAGTGATTGGAGGGAGTCGAGGGAGGTGGCTTTCTTT
TRBJ1-3 TRBV19 . . CASSREGNTIYF TGTGCCAGTAGCCGGGAGGGAAACACCATATATTTT
TRBJ2-2 TRBV28 . . CASSLLTHRAGGELFF TGTGCCAGCAGTTTATTAACCCACAGGGCTGGCGGGGAGCTGTTTTTT
TRBJ2-7 TRBV25-1 . . CASSEDRAEAHYEQYF TGTGCCAGCAGTGAAGACCGGGCGGAGGCGCACTACGAGCAGTACTTC
TRBJ1-2 TRBV18 . . CASSKGVQDTNYGYTF TGTGCCAGCTCAAAAGGTGTTCAGGACACAAACTATGGCTACACCTTC
TRBJ2-7 TRBV5-4 . TRBD2 CASSLGTSGYEQYF TGTGCCAGCAGCTTGGGGACTAGCGGCTACGAGCAGTACTTC
TRBJ1-2 TRBV19 few TRBD1 CASRDYRGGANGYTF TGTGCCAGTAGGGACTACAGGGGAGGTGCAAATGGCTACACCTTC
TRBJ2-5 TRBV28 . TRBD2 CASSSGSGRSETQYF TGTGCCAGCAGTAGTGGGAGCGGGAGAAGCGAGACCCAGTACTTC
TRBJ2-7 TRBV7-9 . TRBD2 CASSPQSGRAVGEQYF TGTGCCAGCAGCCCCCAAAGCGGGAGGGCCGTTGGGGAGCAGTACTTC